This T cell receptor (beta chain) comes out of a study of control samples from healthy donors and cancer patients. Method: immunoSEQ multiplex PCR; TCRdb's copy keeps in-frame clones and lacks some. Among over 10,000 clones listed, about 92% were seen once. This CDR3 contains 14 residues. Germline V gives CDR1 SGHDT, CDR2 YYEEEE. The V and J ends lost 0 bases and 3 bases respectively, with 7 bases between them. This chain uses TRBV5-6 with TRBJ1-5; D unclear. The TCR sequence derives from a man at least 80 years old with lung cancer. Sequencing was carried out using PBMCs. The CDR3 is CASSLGGPNQPQHF. CDR3 DNA sequence: TGTGCCAGCAGCTTGGGTGGGCCCAATCAGCCCCAGCATTTT.